The 21 T cell receptor beta chains in this list originate from one sample, sequenced in a study of T cell responses to AZD1222 COVID-19 vaccine. Profiling relied on immunoSEQ multiplex PCR, and the TCRdb table lists in-frame clones only, not all of them. The sample contains about 120,000 clones, around 90% of which appear only once. Source: peripheral blood, taken on day 0 of AZD1222 vaccination. These receptors were obtained from an adult in good health.

The V gene is TRBV19, the J gene TRBJ1-2; D is perhaps TRBD1 (5 bases). This CDR3 spans 15 amino acids. Germline V CDR1 and CDR2: LNHDA, SQIVND (reference sequence). Trimming shortened V by 3 bases and J by 3 bases, and 14 bases separated the two germline ends. In nucleotides, the CDR3 is TGTGCCAGTAGTATCGGGGGGGTCTTCGACTATGGCTACACCTTC. It yields the protein CASSIGGVFDYGYTF.

J is TRBJ2-4 and V is TRBV5-1; no firm D call. V lost 7 bases and J lost 0, with 8 bases in between. Looked up from germline, CDR1 is SGHRS and CDR2 is YFSETQ. The CDR3 runs to 13 residues. This CDR3 reads CASGPEAKNIQYF. The CDR3, as DNA: TGCGCCAGCGGTCCGGAAGCCAAAAACATTCAGTACTTC.

This clone was observed once. This rearrangement joins TRBV10-1 to TRBJ2-6; possible D gene TRBD2, 6 bases. The ends were cut back, 8 bases at V and 1 base at J, with 12 bases in the middle. The CDR3 spans 15 residues. From germline, CDR1 is WNHNN and CDR2 SYGVQD (reference sequence). CDR3 region: CASSGGKSGANVLTF. The CDR3 nucleotides are TGCGCCAGCTCAGGAGGGAAGTCTGGGGCCAACGTCCTGACTTTC.

J is TRBJ1-2 and V is TRBV3-1 (or the pseudogene TRBV3-2); D is ambiguous. V lost 3 bases and J 2 bases, leaving 10 bases between the germline ends. Germline assignment: CDR1 LGHDT and CDR2 YNNKEL (reference sequence). This CDR3 region has 14 residues. The DNA of the CDR3 is TGTGCCAGCAGCCAGAACTTGGCCAACTATGGCTACACCTTC. It yields the protein CASSQNLANYGYTF.

This rearrangement joins TRBV19 to TRBJ2-4, with D hard to call. Trimming cost V 4 bases and J 5 bases, with 12 bases left between them. CDR3 size: 14 residues. Germline CDR1 is LNHDA and CDR2 is SQIVND (reference sequence). This chain's CDR3 is CASSNGNLENIQYF. CDR3 coding DNA: TGTGCCAGTAGTAATGGCAATCTGGAAAACATTCAGTACTTC. The variable domain in full, with the rest retrieved from reference TRBV19 and TRBJ2-4, is DGGITQSPKYLFRKEGQNVTLSCEQNLNHDAMYWYRQDPGQGLRLIYYSQIVNDFQKGDIAEGYSVSREKKESFPLTVTSAQKNPTAFYLCASSNGNLENIQYFGAGTRLSVL.

The chain uses TRBV4-1 and TRBJ2-1, with 8 nucleotides matching TRBD2. Germline values: CDR1 MGHRA, CDR2 YSYEKL. V shed 4 bases, J shed 0 bases, and the junction held 5 bases outside the gene matches. This CDR3 is built from 16 residues. CDR3 nucleotides: TGCGCCAGCAGCCCCTCCGGGGGGGTCTCCTACAATGAGCAGTTCTTC. It codes for CASSPSGGVSYNEQFF.

V gene TRBV7-3 combines with J gene TRBJ2-2, with TRBD2 matching 11 bases. Germline V CDR1 and CDR2: SGHTA, FQGTGA. The junction had 9 bases not matched to a gene; V was cut back by 3 bases and J by 3 bases. The CDR3 runs to 18 residues. CDR3 region: CASSFKRRGLADTGELFF. The CDR3 DNA sequence: TGTGCCAGCAGCTTCAAAAGGAGGGGACTAGCGGACACCGGGGAGCTGTTTTTT.

This clone showed up just once. The V call is TRBV30, the J call TRBJ1-1; D is unclear. CDR3 length equals 19 residues. V was clipped by 0 bases and J by 4 bases, with 27 bases between them. The germline gives CDR1 GTSNPN, CDR2 SVGIG (reference sequence). The CDR3 DNA follows: TGTGCCTGGAGTGTAGAGGTAATTGGAAGGCAGTCTTGGGGCACTGAAGCTTTCTTT. As protein: CAWSVEVIGRQSWGTEAFF.

The chain couples TRBV6-2 or TRBV6-3 to TRBJ2-7; 8 nucleotides line up with TRBD1. The CDR3 runs 16 residues. CDR1 MNHEY and CDR2 SVGEGT come from the germline V gene. The V gene end was trimmed by 5 bases and the J gene end by 7 bases; junction bases not matched to a gene: 16. The CDR3 here is CASSHPTTGARGEQYF. The CDR3 coding sequence is TGTGCCAGCAGTCACCCCACGACAGGGGCGCGTGGAGAGCAGTACTTC.

In this sample, this clone turned up a few times. The chain is built from TRBV4-2 and TRBJ2-3; 7 nucleotides match TRBD2. The ends lost 1 base at V and 6 bases at J; junction bases unmatched: 7. Per germline, CDR1 LGHNA and CDR2 YNFKEQ. The CDR3 extends over 15 amino acids. Here the CDR3 DNA reads TGTGCCAGCAGCCAAGGGCTCCCCGGGGGGGATACGCAGTATTTT. It encodes CASSQGLPGGDTQYF.

J is TRBJ2-3 and V is TRBV27; 10 nucleotides align to TRBD1. Germline V gene sequence: CDR1 MNHEY, CDR2 SMNVEV (reference sequence). Trimming removed 3 bases from V and 2 bases from J; junction bases left unmatched: 5. The CDR3 consists of 16 residues. This CDR3 reads CASSLGQGSPTDTQYF. DNA of the CDR3: TGTGCCAGCAGTTTGGGACAGGGGTCCCCCACAGATACGCAGTATTTT.

The genes are TRBV5-8 and TRBJ1-4; unclear D gene. Trimming removed 0 bases at V and 0 bases at J, with 6 bases between. The germline V gene has CDR1 SGHTS and CDR2 YDEGEE. This CDR3 has 15 amino acids. CDR3 nucleotides: TGTGCCAGCAGCTTGGTCCTTTCAACTAATGAAAAACTGTTTTTT. Amino acids: CASSLVLSTNEKLFF.

The chain has TRBV14 and TRBJ2-7, with D unclear. Trimming pared 1 base from V and 2 bases from J, leaving 6 bases between. The CDR3 totals 13 residues. Germline V gene lookup returns CDR1 SGHDN and CDR2 FVKESK. The CDR3 spells CASSQVFPYEQYF. The CDR3 region has the DNA TGTGCCAGCAGCCAAGTTTTCCCCTACGAGCAGTACTTC.

This clone was seen many times. The V gene is TRBV2, the J gene TRBJ1-6; D not resolved. Germline CDR1 reads SNHLY; CDR2 reads FYNNEI. Trimming removed 5 bases at V and 9 bases at J, with 14 bases between. This CDR3 has 14 residues. This CDR3 is CASSPVGDGSPLHF. As DNA, the CDR3 is TGTGCCAGCAGTCCGGTAGGAGACGGTTCACCCCTCCACTTT.

CDR3 sequence (DNA): TGCGCCAGCAGCCCGACAGGGGAGGGAGAGACCCAGTACTTC. The encoded protein is CASSPTGEGETQYF. This rearrangement joins TRBV4-1 to TRBJ2-5; tentative D call: TRBD1 (8 bases). V lost 4 bases to trimming and J lost 4 bases, with 13 bases between them. Germline-derived CDR1 and CDR2 are MGHRA and YSYEKL. CDR3 size: 14 residues.

The V and J genes are TRBV5-1 and TRBJ2-5, with a weak D call TRBD2 (5 bases). V was pared by 6 bases and J by 2 bases, with 17 bases between. Germline CDR1 is SGHRS and CDR2 is YFSETQ. This CDR3 spans 15 amino acids. DNA for the CDR3: TGCGCCAGCATGCACTTTCCTAGCAGACAAGAGACCCAGTACTTC. This gives the protein CASMHFPSRQETQYF.

The V gene is TRBV19, the J gene TRBJ2-2; TRBD1 matches 9 bases. There are 15 residues in the CDR3. The germline gives CDR1 LNHDA, CDR2 SQIVND (reference sequence). J was trimmed by 6 bases and V by 5 bases; bases with no gene match: 7. The CDR3, as DNA: TGTGCCAGTAGTCACAGGGGGCTAATGGCCGGGGAGCTGTTTTTT. It codes for CASSHRGLMAGELFF.

This sequence joins TRBV10-3 and TRBJ2-1; a possible D gene is TRBD2 (5 bases). Trimming cost V 6 bases and J 6 bases, with 12 bases left between them. Per the germline V gene, CDR1 is ENHRY and CDR2 is SYGVKD. The CDR3 spans 13 residues. The CDR3 bases are TGTGCCATCAGGACCGTCGGGGTCAATGAGCAGTTCTTC. Its translation: CAIRTVGVNEQFF.

The chain uses TRBV7-2 and TRBJ1-2; TRBD1 aligns across 10 bases. CDR3 length: 13 residues. With V trimmed by 5 bases and J by 7 bases, 4 bases remained unmatched. CDR1 and CDR2 from the germline V gene are SGHTA and FQGNSA. CDR3 amino acids: CASSGTGVGGYTF. CDR3 in DNA: TGTGCCAGCAGCGGGACAGGGGTGGGTGGCTACACCTTC.

J is TRBJ1-2 and V is TRBV6-6; no clear D. V shed 0 bases and J shed 3 bases, with 8 bases lying between them. Germline V gives CDR1 MNHNY, CDR2 SVGAGI (reference sequence). The CDR3 spans 14 residues. The CDR3 loop reads CASSYSTADYGYTF. CDR3 nucleotides: TGTGCCAGCAGTTACTCGACGGCCGACTATGGCTACACCTTC.

Note on this clone: Other DNA sequences within the sample encode an identical CDR3. The rearrangement uses TRBV30 and TRBJ1-5, with unresolved D. The CDR3 runs 13 residues. Per germline, CDR1 GTSNPN and CDR2 SVGIG (reference sequence). V dropped 0 bases and J dropped 4 bases, with 7 bases sitting between them. The CDR3 DNA reads TGTGCCTGGAGTGTAGGTCTAAATCAGCCCCAGCATTTT. Translated, it gives CAWSVGLNQPQHF.